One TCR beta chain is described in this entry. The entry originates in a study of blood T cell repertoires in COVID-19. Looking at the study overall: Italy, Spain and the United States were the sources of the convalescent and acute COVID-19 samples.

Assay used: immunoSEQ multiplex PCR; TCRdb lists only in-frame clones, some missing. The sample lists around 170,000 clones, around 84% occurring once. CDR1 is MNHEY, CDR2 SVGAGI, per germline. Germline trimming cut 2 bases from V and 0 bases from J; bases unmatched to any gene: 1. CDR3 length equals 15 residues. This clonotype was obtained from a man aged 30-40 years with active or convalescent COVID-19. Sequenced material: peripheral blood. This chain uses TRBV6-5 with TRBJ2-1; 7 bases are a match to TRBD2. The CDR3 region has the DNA TGTGCCAGCAGTTACAGCGGGGACTCCTACAATGAGCAGTTCTTC. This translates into CASSYSGDSYNEQFF.